The 7 T cell receptor beta chains listed next were all sequenced from one sample in a study of identical twins. TCRdb redid the calling of the 5' RACE reads with MiXCR, one entry per CDR3 protein. The sample has more than 1.5 million distinct CDR3 sequences, about 31% seen once. The sample consisted of cord blood. The source is a newborn girl in good health.

This clonotype was picked up one time. In DNA form, the CDR3 reads TGCGCCAGCAGCCATCAGGGTCAGAGGAACACTGAAGCTTTCTTT. Protein sequence: CASSHQGQRNTEAFF. The V and J genes are TRBV4-1 and TRBJ1-1; D might be TRBD1 (5 bases). V shed 3 bases and J shed 1 base, with 12 bases lying between them. CDR1 is MGHRA, CDR2 YSYEKL, per germline. This CDR3 contains 15 residues.

The rearrangement joins TRBV6-1 to TRBJ2-3; the match to TRBD1 covers 8 bases. CDR3 size: 14 residues. Germline assignment: CDR1 MNHNS and CDR2 SASEGT. Trimming cost V 7 bases and J 3 bases; bases outside gene matches: 6. CDR3 region: CASTLRTGTDTQYF. For the CDR3, the DNA is TGTGCCAGCACCCTAAGGACAGGGACAGATACGCAGTATTTT.

As for this clonotype: The junction differs from germline at one of its ends, possibly a read error. V is TRBV20-1 and J is TRBJ1-5; 8 positions match TRBD1. CDR3 size: 14 residues. Germline loops: CDR1 DFQATT, CDR2 SNEGSKA (reference sequence). The CDR3 loop reads CSALGAGGNHPQHF. CDR3 DNA sequence: TGCAGTGCCTTAGGGGCAGGGGGCAATCACCCCCAGCATTTT.

CDR3: CSARDPNRAGKLFF. Here the CDR3 DNA reads TGCAGTGCTAGAGATCCTAACAGGGCGGGAAAACTGTTTTTT. This chain uses TRBV20-1 with TRBJ1-4; perhaps TRBD1 as D (6 bases). V dropped 0 bases and J dropped 10 bases, with 15 bases sitting between them. This CDR3 contains 14 residues. CDR1 and CDR2 from the germline V gene are DFQATT and SNEGSKA (reference sequence).

The chain recombines TRBV10-2 with TRBJ2-7; D gene ambiguous. In germline, CDR1 is WSHSY, CDR2 SAAADI. The germline V and J ends were trimmed by 6 bases and 7 bases, with 13 bases remaining between them. The CDR3 is 12 residues long. CDR3: CASSSAPREQYF. The DNA for the CDR3 is TGCGCCAGCAGCAGTGCCCCCCGGGAGCAGTACTTC.

This clonotype was counted a few times. V and J are TRBV3-1 and TRBJ1-2; tentative D call: TRBD1 (6 bases). Per the germline V gene, CDR1 is LGHDT and CDR2 is YNNKEL (reference sequence). Deletions cut 1 base from V and 7 bases from J, with 13 bases between. CDR3 length: 14 residues. DNA for the CDR3: TGTGCCAGCAGCCAAGTACGGGGGCGGTCTGGCTACACCTTC. This codes for CASSQVRGRSGYTF.

The CDR3 coding sequence is TGTGCCAGCAGCAGGCGTCCTCTAGGACTCCACGAGCAGTACTTC. It encodes CASSRRPLGLHEQYF. V usage is TRBV7-2 and J usage is TRBJ2-7, with TRBD2 as a possible D gene (5 bases). The CDR3 is made up of 15 amino acids. Per the germline V gene, CDR1 is SGHTA and CDR2 is FQGNSA. The V gene lost 5 bases and the J gene lost 5 bases, with 19 bases spanning the gap.